This TCR beta chain was observed in a study of siplizumab effects on memory and regulatory T cells. The assay was immunoSEQ multiplex PCR, and TCRdb's table has in-frame clones only and misses some. The sample records 70,000 to 100,000 clones, more than 85% being singletons. A note on this clone: Its antigen is still unknown.

Whole-study results and caveats: A small minority of alloreactive clones were mapped to unstimulated subsets. Whether proliferating Tregs in siplizumab cultures suppress was not functionally confirmed.

CDR1 and CDR2 from the germline V gene are MNHNY and SVGAGI (reference sequence). This CDR3 has 16 amino acids. V was clipped by 0 bases and J by 0 bases, with 11 bases between them. The rearrangement links TRBV6-6 to TRBJ1-1, with D hard to call. The TCR comes from a human donor in good health. The specimen was CD8+ T cells sorted from blood. The CDR3 region has the DNA TGTGCCAGCAGTTACTCGATTCCAGTACTGAACACTGAAGCTTTCTTT. Residues: CASSYSIPVLNTEAFF.